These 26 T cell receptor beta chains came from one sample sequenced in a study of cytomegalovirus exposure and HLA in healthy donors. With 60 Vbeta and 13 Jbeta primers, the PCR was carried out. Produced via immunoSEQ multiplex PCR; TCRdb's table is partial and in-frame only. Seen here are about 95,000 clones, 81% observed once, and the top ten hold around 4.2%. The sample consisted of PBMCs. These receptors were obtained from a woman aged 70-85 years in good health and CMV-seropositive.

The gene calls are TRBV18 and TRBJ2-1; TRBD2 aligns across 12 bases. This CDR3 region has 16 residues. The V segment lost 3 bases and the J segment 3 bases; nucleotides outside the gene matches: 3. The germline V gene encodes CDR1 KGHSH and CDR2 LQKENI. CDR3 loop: CASSPTGLAGYNEQFF. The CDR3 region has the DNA TGTGCCAGCTCACCTACGGGACTAGCGGGCTACAATGAGCAGTTCTTC. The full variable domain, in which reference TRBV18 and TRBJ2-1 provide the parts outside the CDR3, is NAGVMQNPRHLVRRRGQEARLRCSPMKGHSHVYWYRQLPEEGLKFMVYLQKENIIDESGMPKERFSAEFPKEGPSILRIQQVVRGDSAAYFCASSPTGLAGYNEQFFGPGTRLTVL.

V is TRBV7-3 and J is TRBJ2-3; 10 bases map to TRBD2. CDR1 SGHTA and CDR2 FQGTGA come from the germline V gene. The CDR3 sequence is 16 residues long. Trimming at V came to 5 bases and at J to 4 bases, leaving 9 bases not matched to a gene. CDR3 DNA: TGTGCCAGCAGCACAATGACGAGCGGGAGGGCAGATACGCAGTATTTT. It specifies CASSTMTSGRADTQYF.

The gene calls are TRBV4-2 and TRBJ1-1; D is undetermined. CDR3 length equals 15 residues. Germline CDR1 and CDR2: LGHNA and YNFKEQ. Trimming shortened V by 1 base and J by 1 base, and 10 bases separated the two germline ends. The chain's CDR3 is CASSQALGRNTEAFF. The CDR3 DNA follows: TGTGCCAGCAGCCAAGCCCTGGGCAGGAACACTGAAGCTTTCTTT.

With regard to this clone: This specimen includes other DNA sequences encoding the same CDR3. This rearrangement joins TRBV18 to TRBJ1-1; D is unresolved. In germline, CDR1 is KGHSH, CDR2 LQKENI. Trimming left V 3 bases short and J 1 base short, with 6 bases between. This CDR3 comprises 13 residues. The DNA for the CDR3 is TGTGCCAGCTCACCTAGAGAGAACACTGAAGCTTTCTTT. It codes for CASSPRENTEAFF.

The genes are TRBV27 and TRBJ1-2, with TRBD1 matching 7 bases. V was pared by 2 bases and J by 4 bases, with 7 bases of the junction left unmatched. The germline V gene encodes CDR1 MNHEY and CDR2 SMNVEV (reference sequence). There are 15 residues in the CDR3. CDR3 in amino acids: CASSLKGQGVYGYTF. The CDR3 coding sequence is TGTGCCAGCAGTTTAAAGGGGCAGGGGGTCTATGGCTACACCTTC.

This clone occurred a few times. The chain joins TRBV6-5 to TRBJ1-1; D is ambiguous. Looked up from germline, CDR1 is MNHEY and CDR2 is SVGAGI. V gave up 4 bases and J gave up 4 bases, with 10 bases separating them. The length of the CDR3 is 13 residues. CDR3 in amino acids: CASSSRLGTEAFF. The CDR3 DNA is TGTGCCAGCAGTTCCAGACTTGGCACTGAAGCTTTCTTT.

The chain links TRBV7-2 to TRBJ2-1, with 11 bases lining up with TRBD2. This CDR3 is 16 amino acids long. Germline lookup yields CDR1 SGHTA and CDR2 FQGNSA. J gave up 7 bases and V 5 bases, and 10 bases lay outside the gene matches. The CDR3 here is CASSLLTSGISNEQFF. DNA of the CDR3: TGTGCCAGCAGCCTCCTGACTAGCGGGATCAGTAATGAGCAGTTCTTC.

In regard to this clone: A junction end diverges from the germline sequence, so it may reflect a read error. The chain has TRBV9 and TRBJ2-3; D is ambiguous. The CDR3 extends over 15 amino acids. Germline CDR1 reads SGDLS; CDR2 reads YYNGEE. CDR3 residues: CASSTTPNTADTQCF. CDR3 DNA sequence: TGTGCCAGCAGCACAACCCCGAACACCGCAGATACGCAGTGTTTT.

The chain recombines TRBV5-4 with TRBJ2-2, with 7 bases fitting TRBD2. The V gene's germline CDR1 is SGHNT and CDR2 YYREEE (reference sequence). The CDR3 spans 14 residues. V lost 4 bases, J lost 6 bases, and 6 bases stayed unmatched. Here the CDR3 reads CASSPSTSPGELFF. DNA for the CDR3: TGTGCCAGCAGCCCGTCGACTAGCCCCGGGGAGCTGTTTTTT.

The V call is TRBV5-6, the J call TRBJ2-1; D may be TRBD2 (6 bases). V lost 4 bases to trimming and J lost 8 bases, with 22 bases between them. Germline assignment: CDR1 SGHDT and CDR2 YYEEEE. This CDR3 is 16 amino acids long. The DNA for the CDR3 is TGTGCCAGCAGCCCCGCTTTAGGACTAAATCGGTATGAGCAGTTCTTC. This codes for CASSPALGLNRYEQFF.

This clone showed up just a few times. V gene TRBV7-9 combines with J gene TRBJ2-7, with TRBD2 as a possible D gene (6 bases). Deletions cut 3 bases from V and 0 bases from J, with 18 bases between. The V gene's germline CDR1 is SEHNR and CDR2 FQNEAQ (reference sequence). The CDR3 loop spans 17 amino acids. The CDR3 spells CASSFLPGEGSSYEQYF. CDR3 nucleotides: TGTGCCAGCAGCTTCCTCCCGGGGGAAGGGAGCTCCTACGAGCAGTACTTC.

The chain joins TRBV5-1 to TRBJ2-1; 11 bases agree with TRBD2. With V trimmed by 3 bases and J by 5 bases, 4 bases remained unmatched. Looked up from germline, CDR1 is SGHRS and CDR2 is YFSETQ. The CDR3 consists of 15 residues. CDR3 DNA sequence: TGCGCCAGCAGCTGGCCGGGACTAGCGGACAATGAGCAGTTCTTC. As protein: CASSWPGLADNEQFF.

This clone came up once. CDR3 protein: CATSRGLAGFQETQYF. The CDR3 nucleotides are TGTGCCACCAGCAGAGGGCTAGCGGGATTCCAAGAGACCCAGTACTTC. The chain couples TRBV15 to TRBJ2-5; 9 bases align to TRBD2. The CDR3 is made up of 16 amino acids. The ends lost 1 base at V and 1 base at J; junction bases unmatched: 4. The germline V gene has CDR1 LNHNV and CDR2 YYDKDF (reference sequence).

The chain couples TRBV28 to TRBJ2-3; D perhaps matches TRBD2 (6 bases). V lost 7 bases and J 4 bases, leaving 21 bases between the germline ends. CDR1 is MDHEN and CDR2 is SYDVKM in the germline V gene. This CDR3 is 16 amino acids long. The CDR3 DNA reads TGTGCCAGCACCTCAGAAGGGACTCTAGGCCCAGATACGCAGTATTTT. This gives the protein CASTSEGTLGPDTQYF.

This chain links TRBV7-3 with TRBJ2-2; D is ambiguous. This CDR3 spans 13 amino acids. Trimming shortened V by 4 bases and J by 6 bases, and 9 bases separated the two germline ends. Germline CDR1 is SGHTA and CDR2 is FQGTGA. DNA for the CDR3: TGTGCCAGCAGCTCCCGTTTTTCCGGGGAGCTGTTTTTT. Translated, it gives CASSSRFSGELFF.

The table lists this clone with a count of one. The CDR3 nucleotides read TGTGCCAGCAGCTTAACTAGCGGGAGCAATGAGCAGTTCTTC. Protein product: CASSLTSGSNEQFF. The chain has TRBV7-3 and TRBJ2-1; 9 bases are shared with TRBD2. In germline, CDR1 is SGHTA, CDR2 FQGTGA. The CDR3 contains 14 residues. V shed 0 bases and J 6 bases; nucleotides not matched to a gene: 0.

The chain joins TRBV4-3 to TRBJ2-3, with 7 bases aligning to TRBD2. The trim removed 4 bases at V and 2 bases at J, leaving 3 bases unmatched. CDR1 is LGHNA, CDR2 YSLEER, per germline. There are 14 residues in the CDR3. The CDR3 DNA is TGCGCCAGCAGCCCGGGAGGTACCACAGATACGCAGTATTTT. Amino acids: CASSPGGTTDTQYF.

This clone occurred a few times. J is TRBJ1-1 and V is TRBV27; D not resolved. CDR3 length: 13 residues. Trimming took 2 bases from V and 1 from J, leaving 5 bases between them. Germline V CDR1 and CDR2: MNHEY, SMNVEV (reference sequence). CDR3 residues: CASSLGQNTEAFF. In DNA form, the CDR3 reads TGTGCCAGCAGTTTAGGCCAGAACACTGAAGCTTTCTTT.

The CDR3 DNA reads as TGTGCCAGTAGTATCCCGTCGGGAGGGCCGGTCACCGGGGAGCTGTTTTTT. It encodes CASSIPSGGPVTGELFF. V gene TRBV19 combines with J gene TRBJ2-2; the match to TRBD2 covers 8 bases. Per germline, CDR1 LNHDA and CDR2 SQIVND (reference sequence). V gave up 3 bases and J gave up 4 bases; unmatched junction bases: 10. The CDR3 is 17 amino acids.

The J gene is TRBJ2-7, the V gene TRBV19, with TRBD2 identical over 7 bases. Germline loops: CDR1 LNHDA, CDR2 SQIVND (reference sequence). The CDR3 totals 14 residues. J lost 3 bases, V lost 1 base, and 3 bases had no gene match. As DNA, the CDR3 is TGTGCCAGTAGTATAGTCTCGGGGGGCTACGAGCAGTACTTC. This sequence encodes CASSIVSGGYEQYF.

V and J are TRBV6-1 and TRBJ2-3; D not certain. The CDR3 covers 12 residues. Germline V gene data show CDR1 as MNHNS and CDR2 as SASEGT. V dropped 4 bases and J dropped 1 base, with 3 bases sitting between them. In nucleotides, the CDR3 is TGTGCCAGCAGTGCCGGCACAGATACGCAGTATTTT. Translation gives CASSAGTDTQYF.

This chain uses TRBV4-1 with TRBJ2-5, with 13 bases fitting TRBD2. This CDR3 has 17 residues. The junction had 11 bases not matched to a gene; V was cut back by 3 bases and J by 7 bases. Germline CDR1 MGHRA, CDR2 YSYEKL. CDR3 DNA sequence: TGCGCCAGCAGCCACCCCTACGGGACTAGCGGGAAGGGGACCCAGTACTTC. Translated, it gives CASSHPYGTSGKGTQYF.

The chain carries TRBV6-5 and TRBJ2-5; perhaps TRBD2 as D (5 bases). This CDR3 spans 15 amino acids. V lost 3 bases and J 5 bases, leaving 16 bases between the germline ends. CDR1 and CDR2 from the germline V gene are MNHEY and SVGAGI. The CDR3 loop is CASSYTGSPGETQYF. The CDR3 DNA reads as TGTGCCAGCAGTTATACTGGGAGCCCCGGGGAGACCCAGTACTTC.

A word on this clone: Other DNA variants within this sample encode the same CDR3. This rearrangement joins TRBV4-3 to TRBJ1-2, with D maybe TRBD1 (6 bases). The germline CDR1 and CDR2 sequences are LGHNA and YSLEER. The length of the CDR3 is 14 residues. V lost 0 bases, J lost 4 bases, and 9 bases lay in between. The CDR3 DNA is TGCGCCAGCAGCCAAGAGACAGGCGCCTATGGCTACACCTTC. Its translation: CASSQETGAYGYTF.

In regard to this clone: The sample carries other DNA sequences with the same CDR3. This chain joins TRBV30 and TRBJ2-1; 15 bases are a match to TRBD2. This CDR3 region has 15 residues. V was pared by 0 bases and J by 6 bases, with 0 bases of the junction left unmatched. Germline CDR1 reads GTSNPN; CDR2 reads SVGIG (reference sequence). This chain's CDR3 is CAWSVGLAGGNEQFF. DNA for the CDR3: TGTGCCTGGAGTGTGGGACTAGCGGGAGGCAATGAGCAGTTCTTC.

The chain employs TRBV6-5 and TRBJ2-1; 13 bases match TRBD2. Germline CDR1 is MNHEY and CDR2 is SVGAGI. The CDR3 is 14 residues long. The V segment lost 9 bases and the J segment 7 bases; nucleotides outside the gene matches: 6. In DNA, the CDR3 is TGTGCCAGTCGGACTAGCGGGAGTTGGAATGAGCAGTTCTTC. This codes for CASRTSGSWNEQFF.